This TCR beta chain is drawn from a study of T cell repertoires in cytomegalovirus infection. Background on the study: Recently identified HLA-C-restricted CMV epitopes were used, and well-studied HLA-B-restricted CMV epitopes were used as well. Both a matching HLA type and CMV infection were indicated by public TCR beta signatures.

Germline CDR1 and CDR2: MGHRA and YSYEKL. The CDR3 length is 15 residues. TCRdb ran MiXCR on the reads and lists one entry per CDR3 protein. The sample consists of about 500,000 distinct CDR3 sequences, roughly a third of them appearing once. General study points: CMV-specific TCR beta clonotypes restricted by HLA-C dominated the ex vivo response.

A remark on this clonotype: Antigen specificity is unknown. A read error may produce the germline difference seen at one junction end.

The clonotype comes from a human donor in good health (CMV status not recorded). Some clones in this sample may be carry-over from other donors' samples. The sample in question was cultured PBMCs, obtained from culture after CMV antigen stimulation. J is TRBJ2-1 and V is TRBV4-1; D perhaps matches TRBD2 (5 bases). The CDR3: CASSQDRTYYNEQFF. In DNA form, the CDR3 reads TGTGCCAGCAGCCAAGACCGGACTTACTACAATGAGCAGTTCTTC.